These T cell receptor beta chains were read from a single sample in a study of post-analysis software for immune sequencing data. Using its own MiXCR run on the PCR reads, TCRdb lists one record per CDR3 protein. This sample yields some 500,000 distinct CDR3 sequences, of which roughly 45% are seen a single time; about 12% belongs to the top ten. The specimen was blood. The receptors were gathered from a girl under 18 with multiple sclerosis. The CDR3 runs from the conserved cysteine through the conserved F or W. The D gene is left open where the match is weak. The listing skips clone size in some rows; elsewhere it reads once, few, many or a size class.

CDR3nt: TGTGCCAGCAGCCATTCCGGCATCGGGCCAAACAATGAGCAGTTCTTC
CDR3aa: CASSHSGIGPNNEQFF
abundance: .
d_gene: .
v_gene: TRBV3-1
j_gene: TRBJ2-1

CDR3nt: TGCGCCAGCAGCTTGGAGCCAGGTTCTAGCTACGAGCAGTACTTC
CDR3aa: CASSLEPGSSYEQYF
abundance: few
d_gene: .
v_gene: TRBV5-1
j_gene: TRBJ2-7

CDR3nt: TGTGCCATCAGCCGGGACAGAGATTATAATGAGCAGTACTTC
CDR3aa: CAISRDRDYNEQYF
abundance: .
d_gene: TRBD1
v_gene: TRBV10-3
j_gene: TRBJ2-7

CDR3nt: TGCAGTGCCGGGGGGGACAGGAACTATGGCTACACCTTC
CDR3aa: CSAGGDRNYGYTF
abundance: .
d_gene: TRBD1
v_gene: TRBV20-1
j_gene: TRBJ1-2

CDR3nt: TGTGCCAGCTCACCAGGGGGAGATCAGCCCCAGCATTTT
CDR3aa: CASSPGGDQPQHF
abundance: .
d_gene: .
v_gene: TRBV18
j_gene: TRBJ1-5

CDR3nt: TGCAGTGCTAGTGTACAGCCCAATGAGCAGTTCTTC
CDR3aa: CSASVQPNEQFF
abundance: .
d_gene: .
v_gene: TRBV20-1
j_gene: TRBJ2-1

CDR3nt: TGTGCCAGCAGTCCCCCTCCTAGCGTCTCCTACAATGAGCAGTTCTTC
CDR3aa: CASSPPPSVSYNEQFF
abundance: .
d_gene: .
v_gene: TRBV12-3/TRBV12-4
j_gene: TRBJ2-1

CDR3nt: TGCGCCAGCAGCTTGGTAGCCGACAGGGGTAATGAGCAGTTCTTC
CDR3aa: CASSLVADRGNEQFF
abundance: few
d_gene: TRBD1
v_gene: TRBV5-1
j_gene: TRBJ2-1

CDR3nt: TGTGCCAGCAGTTGGGGGGGGTACGGGCGAGAGACCCAGTACTTC
CDR3aa: CASSWGGYGRETQYF
abundance: few
d_gene: TRBD2
v_gene: TRBV28
j_gene: TRBJ2-5

CDR3nt: TGCAGCGTCGGGGAATACTACGAGCAGTACTTC
CDR3aa: CSVGEYYEQYF
abundance: .
d_gene: .
v_gene: TRBV29-1
j_gene: TRBJ2-7

CDR3nt: TGTGCCACCCGGGGTCGATTGACAGATACGCAGTATTTT
CDR3aa: CATRGRLTDTQYF
abundance: .
d_gene: .
v_gene: TRBV2
j_gene: TRBJ2-3

CDR3nt: TGCAGTGCTAGAGGCGGCTGGGGGGATGAGCAGTTCTTC
CDR3aa: CSARGGWGDEQFF
abundance: .
d_gene: .
v_gene: TRBV20-1
j_gene: TRBJ2-1

CDR3nt: TGTGCCAGCAGTTACTCGTACGGGGGAAATAATTCACCCCTCCACTTT
CDR3aa: CASSYSYGGNNSPLHF
abundance: few
d_gene: .
v_gene: TRBV6-5
j_gene: TRBJ1-6

CDR3nt: TGCAGCGTTGGGGACAGGGGCTTCATAGATACGCAGTATTTT
CDR3aa: CSVGDRGFIDTQYF
abundance: few
d_gene: TRBD1
v_gene: TRBV29-1
j_gene: TRBJ2-3

CDR3nt: TGTGCCAGCAGCCCCCCCGGGCCGACAGACTACGAGCAGTACTTC
CDR3aa: CASSPPGPTDYEQYF
abundance: once
d_gene: .
v_gene: TRBV28
j_gene: TRBJ2-7

CDR3nt: TGCGCCAGCAGCCAAGGTTCTCAGGGGCCCTACGAGCAGTACTTC
CDR3aa: CASSQGSQGPYEQYF
abundance: .
d_gene: .
v_gene: TRBV4-1
j_gene: TRBJ2-7

CDR3nt: TGTGCCAGCAGTTGGGGGGCGGGAATAGCCTACGAGCAGTACTTC
CDR3aa: CASSWGAGIAYEQYF
abundance: .
d_gene: .
v_gene: TRBV12-3/TRBV12-4
j_gene: TRBJ2-7

CDR3nt: TGCAGTGCTAGAGACCCAGCGGGAGCCAAAAACATTCAGTACTTC
CDR3aa: CSARDPAGAKNIQYF
abundance: .
d_gene: .
v_gene: TRBV20-1
j_gene: TRBJ2-4

CDR3nt: TGTGCCAGCAGTCCACGCCCCCCGACAGATACTAGCACAGATACGCAGTATTTT
CDR3aa: CASSPRPPTDTSTDTQYF
abundance: .
d_gene: .
v_gene: TRBV28
j_gene: TRBJ2-3

CDR3nt: TGTGCCAGCAGTTACGGACAGGCAGGGCTGTTGGATACGCAGTATTTT
CDR3aa: CASSYGQAGLLDTQYF
abundance: .
d_gene: TRBD1
v_gene: TRBV6-5
j_gene: TRBJ2-3

CDR3nt: TGTGCCAGCAGCTTTCCGGGACTAGACTACGAGCAGTACTTC
CDR3aa: CASSFPGLDYEQYF
abundance: once
d_gene: TRBD2
v_gene: TRBV7-9
j_gene: TRBJ2-7

CDR3nt: TGTGCCAGCAGCAAAAATCTCAGGACAGGGACCTCCTACGAGCAGTACTTC
CDR3aa: CASSKNLRTGTSYEQYF
abundance: few
d_gene: TRBD1
v_gene: TRBV7-8
j_gene: TRBJ2-7

CDR3nt: TGTGCCAGCGGGGCGGTGGGGGTGAACACTGAAGCTTTCTTT
CDR3aa: CASGAVGVNTEAFF
abundance: .
d_gene: .
v_gene: TRBV6-2/TRBV6-3
j_gene: TRBJ1-1

CDR3nt: TGTGCCAGCAGCTTGGCAGGGGAATCTGGGGCCAACGTCCTGACTTTC
CDR3aa: CASSLAGESGANVLTF
abundance: few
d_gene: .
v_gene: TRBV5-5
j_gene: TRBJ2-6

CDR3nt: TGTGCCAGCAGTCGGGAGAACGATCAGCCCCAGCATTTT
CDR3aa: CASSRENDQPQHF
abundance: once
d_gene: .
v_gene: TRBV12-3/TRBV12-4
j_gene: TRBJ1-5

CDR3nt: TGTGCCAGCAGTGGAACCCCACGGGAGCAGTACTTC
CDR3aa: CASSGTPREQYF
abundance: few
d_gene: .
v_gene: TRBV25-1
j_gene: TRBJ2-7

CDR3nt: TGTGCCAGCAGTTACTCGAATTCGGGGGTTGCCTACGAGCAGTACTTC
CDR3aa: CASSYSNSGVAYEQYF
abundance: few
d_gene: .
v_gene: TRBV6-6
j_gene: TRBJ2-7

CDR3nt: TGTGCCAGCAGTTCCCGCGGACAGGGAGCTAATGAAAAACTGTTTTTT
CDR3aa: CASSSRGQGANEKLFF
abundance: .
d_gene: TRBD1
v_gene: TRBV28
j_gene: TRBJ1-4

CDR3nt: TGTGCCAGCAGCTCTCCCTGGCAGGGGGCAGCTAACTATGGCTACACCTTC
CDR3aa: CASSSPWQGAANYGYTF
abundance: .
d_gene: TRBD1
v_gene: TRBV12-3/TRBV12-4
j_gene: TRBJ1-2

CDR3nt: TGTGCCAGCAGCCCGGGACATACCTACGAGCAGTACTTC
CDR3aa: CASSPGHTYEQYF
abundance: few
d_gene: .
v_gene: TRBV7-9
j_gene: TRBJ2-7

CDR3nt: TGTGCCAGCAGTCGACAGGGACCCCCGTACGGGACTTCCACAGATACGCAGTATTTT
CDR3aa: CASSRQGPPYGTSTDTQYF
abundance: .
d_gene: .
v_gene: TRBV6-4
j_gene: TRBJ2-3

CDR3nt: TGTGCCAGCAGCCAACAGCTTAGCACAGATACGCAGTATTTT
CDR3aa: CASSQQLSTDTQYF
abundance: .
d_gene: .
v_gene: TRBV2
j_gene: TRBJ2-3

CDR3nt: TGTGCCACCAGTGACGCAGGCGCGACCCATGAAAAACTGTTTTTT
CDR3aa: CATSDAGATHEKLFF
abundance: .
d_gene: .
v_gene: TRBV24-1
j_gene: TRBJ1-4

CDR3nt: TGTGCCAGCAGCTTAAGTCGGGGGCCGAAGGGCTACACCTTC
CDR3aa: CASSLSRGPKGYTF
abundance: once
d_gene: .
v_gene: TRBV7-3
j_gene: TRBJ1-2

CDR3nt: TGCGCCAGCAGCTTGGGACAGTCCGAGTCTGTGCAGTATTTT
CDR3aa: CASSLGQSESVQYF
abundance: .
d_gene: .
v_gene: TRBV5-1
j_gene: TRBJ2-3

CDR3nt: TGCAGCGTTGCAGTGTCTCTGCCGGGTGAGCAGTTCTTC
CDR3aa: CSVAVSLPGEQFF
abundance: .
d_gene: .
v_gene: TRBV29-1
j_gene: TRBJ2-1

CDR3nt: TGCGCCAGCAGTTCCAACCGGGACAGGGGGTACAATGAGCAGTTCTTC
CDR3aa: CASSSNRDRGYNEQFF
abundance: few
d_gene: TRBD1
v_gene: TRBV5-1
j_gene: TRBJ2-1

CDR3nt: TGTGCCAGCACCCCAGGGACTACCTCCTACGAGCAGTACTTC
CDR3aa: CASTPGTTSYEQYF
abundance: once
d_gene: TRBD2
v_gene: TRBV27
j_gene: TRBJ2-7

CDR3nt: TGTGCCAGCAGCAGACTAGTAAAGGAGCAGTACTTC
CDR3aa: CASSRLVKEQYF
abundance: .
d_gene: .
v_gene: TRBV12-3/TRBV12-4
j_gene: TRBJ2-7

CDR3nt: TGCGCCAGCAGCTTGGCCTTGAGTCCATATATCCATGAGCAGTACTTC
CDR3aa: CASSLALSPYIHEQYF
abundance: .
d_gene: .
v_gene: TRBV5-1
j_gene: TRBJ2-5

CDR3nt: TGTGCCAGCACCTTAGCGGGAGACACCTACGAGCAGTACTTC
CDR3aa: CASTLAGDTYEQYF
abundance: .
d_gene: TRBD2
v_gene: TRBV12-3/TRBV12-4
j_gene: TRBJ2-7

CDR3nt: TGTGCCAGCAACCTCCATGGGGAATACGAGCAGTACTTC
CDR3aa: CASNLHGEYEQYF
abundance: .
d_gene: .
v_gene: TRBV7-9
j_gene: TRBJ2-7

CDR3nt: TGCAGTGCTAGTAACTCACCATACAATGAGCAGTTCTTC
CDR3aa: CSASNSPYNEQFF
abundance: .
d_gene: .
v_gene: TRBV20-1
j_gene: TRBJ2-1

CDR3nt: TGTGCCAGCAGCCATAGAAGGACTAGCACAGATACGCAGTATTTT
CDR3aa: CASSHRRTSTDTQYF
abundance: .
d_gene: .
v_gene: TRBV7-3
j_gene: TRBJ2-3

CDR3nt: TGTGCCAGCAGTGAAGTTCGGCTATACAATGAGCAGTTCTTC
CDR3aa: CASSEVRLYNEQFF
abundance: .
d_gene: .
v_gene: TRBV2
j_gene: TRBJ2-1

CDR3nt: TGTGCCAGTAGTCCGCAGGTAGCAGGGGGAACAGAGACCCAGTACTTC
CDR3aa: CASSPQVAGGTETQYF
abundance: .
d_gene: TRBD1
v_gene: TRBV19
j_gene: TRBJ2-5

CDR3nt: TGTGCCAGCAGCCCTCAACGGGTCTGGCCCTACGAGCAGTACTTC
CDR3aa: CASSPQRVWPYEQYF
abundance: few
d_gene: .
v_gene: TRBV12-3/TRBV12-4
j_gene: TRBJ2-7

CDR3nt: TGTGCCAGCAGTGAAGAATCGGTATGGACTAGCGTCTTTGAGGCGCAGTATTTT
CDR3aa: CASSEESVWTSVFEAQYF
abundance: .
d_gene: TRBD2
v_gene: TRBV6-1
j_gene: TRBJ2-3

CDR3nt: TGTGCCAGTAGTTGGCGATTCTCCTACAATGAGCAGTTCTTC
CDR3aa: CASSWRFSYNEQFF
abundance: once
d_gene: .
v_gene: TRBV19
j_gene: TRBJ2-1

CDR3nt: TGTGCCAGCAGCTTAACGCCGAGTAGCGGGAGGGCCGCTGAGCAGTTCTTC
CDR3aa: CASSLTPSSGRAAEQFF
abundance: .
d_gene: TRBD2
v_gene: TRBV7-3
j_gene: TRBJ2-1

CDR3nt: TGCAGCGTCAGCATCAGGGAGACTGGGGCCAACGTCCTGACTTTC
CDR3aa: CSVSIRETGANVLTF
abundance: .
d_gene: .
v_gene: TRBV29-1
j_gene: TRBJ2-6

CDR3nt: TGCGCCAGCAGCCAAGATAGGAGGGAGAACTACGAGCAGTACTTC
CDR3aa: CASSQDRRENYEQYF
abundance: .
d_gene: .
v_gene: TRBV4-1
j_gene: TRBJ2-7